These 26 T cell receptor beta chains came from one sample sequenced in a study. The sorted Tregs were CD4+CD25+CD127-/low cells. TCRdb itself ran the 5' RACE reads through MiXCR, one entry per CDR3 protein. The sample lists more than 55,000 distinct CDR3 sequences, approximately 26% occurring once. Source material: tumor-infiltrating Tregs sorted from the breast tumor. Receptors were obtained from a female donor with breast cancer.

The sample holds many counts of this clonotype. V is TRBV4-3 and J is TRBJ1-2; D call uncertain. CDR1 is LGHNA, CDR2 YSLEER, per germline. The CDR3 length is 12 residues. Between the trimmed V and J ends, which lost 4 bases and 5 bases, there was a span of 8 bases. CDR3 in DNA: TGCGCCAGCAGCCTGGAGGGATATGGCTACACCTTC. It yields the protein CASSLEGYGYTF.

The chain couples TRBV20-1 to TRBJ1-5; no reliable D call. This CDR3 comprises 12 residues. Trimming stripped 3 bases from V and 4 bases from J, with 7 bases between. Germline-derived CDR1 and CDR2 are DFQATT and SNEGSKA (reference sequence). The CDR3 region is CSASYSNQPQHF. In nucleotides, the CDR3 is TGCAGTGCTAGTTACAGTAATCAGCCCCAGCATTTT.

Ten or more counts support this clonotype. The J gene is TRBJ1-2, the V gene TRBV6-5; 8 bases line up with TRBD1. The CDR3 has 16 amino acids. J was trimmed by 2 bases and V by 0 bases; bases with no gene match: 5. CDR1 and CDR2 (germline): MNHEY, SVGAGI. Here the CDR3 reads CASSYSGAGGNYGYTF. Written as DNA, the CDR3 is TGTGCCAGCAGTTACTCGGGAGCAGGGGGCAACTATGGCTACACCTTC.

This clonotype was seen more than once but under ten times. The chain links TRBV20-1 to TRBJ1-6; TRBD1 matches 8 bases. The CDR3 consists of 15 residues. Looked up from germline, CDR1 is DFQATT and CDR2 is SNEGSKA (reference sequence). Unmatched junction bases numbered 8, after V lost 4 bases and J lost 6 bases. The CDR3 protein is CSATTGGNGNSPLHF. The CDR3 DNA reads TGCAGTGCTACCACAGGGGGAAATGGTAATTCACCCCTCCACTTT.

The chain carries TRBV20-1 and TRBJ2-1; 7 bases agree with TRBD1. Germline loops: CDR1 DFQATT, CDR2 SNEGSKA (reference sequence). Germline trimming cut 5 bases from V and 7 bases from J; bases unmatched to any gene: 11. This CDR3 has 14 amino acids. The CDR3 is CSAVDRHEKNEQFF. CDR3 sequence (DNA): TGCAGTGCTGTGGACAGGCACGAAAAAAATGAGCAGTTCTTC.

This clonotype was counted between two and nine times. A read error may explain this, as a much larger clone is one base away. This rearrangement joins TRBV5-1 to TRBJ1-1; D remains unclear. This CDR3 comprises 13 residues. Germline V gene sequence: CDR1 SGHRS, CDR2 YFSETQ. The CDR3 spells CASSLADRLEASF. In nucleotides, the CDR3 is TGCGCCAGCAGCTTGGCAGATAGGCTCGAAGCTTCCTTT.

Many counts were recorded for this clonotype. V gene TRBV6-5 combines with J gene TRBJ2-7, with D uncertain. Germline V CDR1 and CDR2: MNHEY, SVGAGI. The CDR3 covers 14 residues. The V gene lost 5 bases and the J gene lost 0 bases, with 11 bases spanning the gap. The CDR3: CASSPLTTSYEQYF. In DNA, the CDR3 is TGTGCCAGCAGTCCTTTGACAACCTCCTACGAGCAGTACTTC.

The rearrangement joins TRBV29-1 to TRBJ2-1, with no clear D. Germline V gene sequence: CDR1 SQVTM, CDR2 ANQGSEA. The CDR3 length is 14 residues. The V and J ends lost 2 bases and 3 bases respectively, with 11 bases between them. The CDR3 here is CSVEPETNYNEQFF. The CDR3 coding sequence is TGCAGCGTTGAACCGGAGACCAACTACAATGAGCAGTTCTTC.

The CDR3 DNA reads TGTGCCAGCAGCTCGGGACCGCCGGGGGAGCAGTACTTC. Protein product: CASSSGPPGEQYF. The V and J genes are TRBV7-9 and TRBJ2-7; D might be TRBD1 or TRBD2, each matching 5 bases. Germline values: CDR1 SEHNR, CDR2 FQNEAQ (reference sequence). This CDR3 contains 13 residues. The V end was cut by 4 bases, the J end by 7 bases, with 14 bases between.

The table lists this clonotype with many counts. The chain recombines TRBV5-1 with TRBJ2-2; D uncertain. V shed 4 bases and J shed 2 bases, with 15 bases lying between them. CDR1 and CDR2 from the germline V gene are SGHRS and YFSETQ. This CDR3 region has 16 residues. CDR3 protein: CASSHRSKTNTGELFF. The CDR3, as DNA: TGCGCCAGCAGCCATCGATCTAAAACCAACACCGGGGAGCTGTTTTTT.

This clonotype occurred a few times. V and J are TRBV12-3 or TRBV12-4 and TRBJ1-4; 8 nucleotides agree with TRBD1. CDR3 length: 14 amino acids. The V gene end was trimmed by 5 bases and the J gene end by 7 bases; junction bases not matched to a gene: 6. DNA for the CDR3: TGTGCCAGCAGTGGCGGACAGGGAACTGAAAAACTGTTTTTT. Translated: CASSGGQGTEKLFF.

This chain connects TRBV5-1 to TRBJ2-2, with D maybe TRBD1 (6 bases). Germline lookup yields CDR1 SGHRS and CDR2 YFSETQ. Trimming removed 5 bases at V and 5 bases at J, with 10 bases between. The CDR3 covers 13 residues. DNA for the CDR3: TGCGCCAGCAGTTACAGGGAGACCGGGGAGCTGTTTTTT. It codes for CASSYRETGELFF.

There are a few counts of this clonotype. The rearrangement uses TRBV7-9 and TRBJ1-2, with 9 bases fitting TRBD1. The CDR3 sequence is 15 residues long. V trimming: 5 bases; J trimming: 4 bases; junction bases outside the gene matches: 8. Per the germline V gene, CDR1 is SEHNR and CDR2 is FQNEAQ (reference sequence). CDR3 residues: CASSQQGQGSYGYTF. CDR3 sequence (DNA): TGTGCCAGCAGCCAACAGGGACAGGGAAGCTATGGCTACACCTTC.

J is TRBJ1-2 and V is TRBV27, with TRBD1 matching 12 bases. V shed 10 bases and J 6 bases; nucleotides not matched to a gene: 15. The CDR3 has 16 residues. Germline-derived CDR1 and CDR2 are MNHEY and SMNVEV (reference sequence). The CDR3 loop is CATNPGTGGVFDGYTF. The DNA of the CDR3 is TGTGCCACCAACCCAGGGACAGGGGGCGTCTTCGATGGCTACACCTTC.

The chain carries TRBV9 and TRBJ2-6, with D unclear. CDR1 is SGDLS and CDR2 is YYNGEE in the germline V gene. CDR3 length: 15 amino acids. V was clipped by 3 bases and J by 2 bases, with 9 bases between them. The CDR3: CASSGLLPGANVLTF. CDR3 DNA sequence: TGTGCCAGCAGCGGCCTACTCCCTGGGGCCAACGTCCTGACTTTC.

The chain carries TRBV5-1 and TRBJ2-1, with D perhaps TRBD2 (6 bases). CDR1 and CDR2 from the germline V gene are SGHRS and YFSETQ. Trimming stripped 4 bases from V and 8 bases from J, with 10 bases between. The CDR3 runs 12 residues. In nucleotides, the CDR3 is TGCGCCAGCAGCGAAACTAGCTATGAGCAGTTCTTC. This gives the protein CASSETSYEQFF.

About this clonotype itself: One base away lies a much larger clone, so this may be a sequencing read error. The chain carries TRBV5-1 and TRBJ2-7, with 7 bases matching TRBD1. The CDR3 loop spans 15 amino acids. Germline values: CDR1 SGHRS, CDR2 YFSETQ. CDR3 in amino acids: CAGSPQTGSHYEQYF. CDR3 in DNA: TGCGCCGGCAGCCCCCAGACAGGGTCCCACTACGAGCAGTACTTC.

The table lists this clonotype with a few counts. The J gene is TRBJ1-5, the V gene TRBV7-2, with D unresolved. V lost 3 bases to trimming and J lost 2 bases, with 11 bases between them. Germline CDR1 is SGHTA and CDR2 is FQGNSA. The CDR3 has 15 residues. CDR3 loop: CASSLAGRRNQPQHF. For the CDR3, the DNA is TGTGCCAGCAGCTTGGCAGGTCGACGCAATCAGCCCCAGCATTTT.

This clonotype came up a few times. V usage is TRBV20-1 and J usage is TRBJ2-3; 7 bases are a match to TRBD2. The V gene end was trimmed by 5 bases and the J gene end by 3 bases; junction bases not matched to a gene: 8. This CDR3 comprises 14 residues. The germline CDR1 and CDR2 sequences are DFQATT and SNEGSKA (reference sequence). This CDR3 is CSAPKPGLTDTQYF. For the CDR3, the DNA is TGCAGTGCTCCAAAACCGGGACTAACAGATACGCAGTATTTT.

A remark on this clonotype: This likely comes from a read error, as the CDR3 has no conserved phenylalanine or tryptophan at its end. The J gene is TRBJ2-2, the V gene TRBV25-1, with 7 bases identical to TRBD1. Germline V gives CDR1 MGHDK, CDR2 SYGVNS. CDR3 length: 15 amino acids. The ends lost 2 bases at V and 7 bases at J; junction bases unmatched: 7. The CDR3 here is CASSEMQGDVGELFS. As DNA, the CDR3 is TGTGCCAGCAGTGAAATGCAGGGGGATGTCGGGGAGCTGTTTTCT.

This clonotype was picked up a small number of times. The chain joins TRBV9 to TRBJ2-5, with TRBD2 matching over 10 bases. Losses at the gene ends were 2 bases for V and 5 bases for J; bases not matched to a gene: 9. The germline V gene encodes CDR1 SGDLS and CDR2 YYNGEE. The CDR3 has 16 amino acids. DNA of the CDR3: TGTGCCAGCAGCGTTACGAGCGGGGGGGCCCGGGAGACCCAGTACTTC. Its protein is CASSVTSGGARETQYF.

The chain links TRBV9 to TRBJ2-3; no definite D call. V was shortened by 1 base and J by 0 bases, with 6 bases between the two germline ends. The germline gives CDR1 SGDLS, CDR2 YYNGEE. This CDR3 spans 14 amino acids. CDR3 sequence (DNA): TGTGCCAGCAGCGTATTAGGGAGCACAGATACGCAGTATTTT. This codes for CASSVLGSTDTQYF.

Many counts were recorded for this clonotype. DNA for the CDR3: TGCAGTGCTAGCCAGCTAGCCAAAAACATTCAGTACTTC. Amino acid sequence: CSASQLAKNIQYF. The chain combines TRBV20-1 with TRBJ2-4; D gene ambiguous. Germline V lookup: CDR1 DFQATT, CDR2 SNEGSKA (reference sequence). Trimming took 3 bases from V and 0 from J, leaving 6 bases between them. CDR3 size: 13 residues.

This chain connects TRBV6-2 or TRBV6-3 to TRBJ1-5, with D perhaps matching TRBD1 (6 bases). From germline, CDR1 is MNHEY and CDR2 SVGEGT. The CDR3 is made up of 14 amino acids. The germline V and J ends were trimmed by 7 bases and 0 bases, with 10 bases remaining between them. CDR3 protein: CASMKTGSNQPQHF. The CDR3 DNA is TGTGCCAGCATGAAGACAGGTAGCAATCAGCCCCAGCATTTT.

Regarding this clonotype: It may be a read error: a sequence one base away is much more abundant. The chain is built from TRBV7-2 and TRBJ2-7; TRBD2 matches at 7 bases. CDR3 length: 16 amino acids. Germline assignment: CDR1 SGHTA and CDR2 FQGNSA. Here the CDR3 DNA reads TGTGCCAGCGGCTTGGGCGGGAGCCGACGATTTGGGGAGCAGTACTTC. Translation gives CASGLGGSRRFGEQYF.

Details on this clonotype: Relative to the germline gene, one junction end is altered; a read error may explain this. The gene calls are TRBV2 and TRBJ1-6; the D is unclear. Germline CDR1 SNHLY, CDR2 FYNNEI. CDR3 length equals 14 residues. CDR3 bases: TGTGCCAGCAAAAAGGGCAGCCGTGATTCACCCCACCACTTT. Encoded protein: CASKKGSRDSPHHF.